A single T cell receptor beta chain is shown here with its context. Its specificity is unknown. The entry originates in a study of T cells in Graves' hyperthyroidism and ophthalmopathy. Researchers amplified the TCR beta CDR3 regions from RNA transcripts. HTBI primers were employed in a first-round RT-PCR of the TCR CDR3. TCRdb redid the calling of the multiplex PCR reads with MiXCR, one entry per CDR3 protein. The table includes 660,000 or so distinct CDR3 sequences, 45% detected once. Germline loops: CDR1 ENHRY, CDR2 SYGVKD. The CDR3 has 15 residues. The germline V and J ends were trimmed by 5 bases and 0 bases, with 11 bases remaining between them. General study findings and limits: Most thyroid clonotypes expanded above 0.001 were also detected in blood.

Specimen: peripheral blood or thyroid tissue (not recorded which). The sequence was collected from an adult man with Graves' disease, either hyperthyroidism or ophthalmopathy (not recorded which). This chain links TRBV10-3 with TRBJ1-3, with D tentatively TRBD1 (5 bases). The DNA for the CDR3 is TGTGCCATCAGTCCAACAGGCCACTCTGGAAACACCATATATTTT. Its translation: CAISPTGHSGNTIYF.